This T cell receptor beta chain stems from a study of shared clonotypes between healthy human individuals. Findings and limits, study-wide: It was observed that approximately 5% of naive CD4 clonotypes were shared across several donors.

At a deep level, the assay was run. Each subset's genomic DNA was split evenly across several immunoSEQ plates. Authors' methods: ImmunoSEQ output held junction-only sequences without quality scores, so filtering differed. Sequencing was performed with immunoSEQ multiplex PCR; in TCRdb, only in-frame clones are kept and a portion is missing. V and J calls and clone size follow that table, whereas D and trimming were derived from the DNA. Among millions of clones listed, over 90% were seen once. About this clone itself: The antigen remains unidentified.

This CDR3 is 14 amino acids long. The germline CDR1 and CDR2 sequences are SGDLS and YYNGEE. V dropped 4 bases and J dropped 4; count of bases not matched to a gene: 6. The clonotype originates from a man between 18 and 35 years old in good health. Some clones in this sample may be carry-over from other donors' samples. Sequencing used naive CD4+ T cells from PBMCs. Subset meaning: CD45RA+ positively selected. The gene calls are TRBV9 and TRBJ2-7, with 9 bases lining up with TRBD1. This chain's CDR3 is CASSPGQGRYEQYF. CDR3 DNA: TGTGCCAGCAGCCCCGGACAGGGGCGATACGAGCAGTACTTC.